Described below is a single T cell receptor beta chain sequence and its context. Its antigen remains unidentified. The source of the sample is a study of T cell responses to AZD1222 COVID-19 vaccine. Findings of the study overall: Among spike-specific TCRs, nearly half reportedly target unmutated variant regions. Donors skewed white British and female; clonal diversity was possibly underestimated.

TCRdb's copy holds only in-frame clones and misses some; the assay was immunoSEQ multiplex PCR. Here the sample spans fewer than 200,000 clones, around 90% being singletons. Germline CDR1 is SGHAT and CDR2 is FQNNGV. V lost 5 bases, J lost 5 bases, and 6 bases stayed unmatched. This CDR3 is 15 amino acids long. The receptor comes from an adult in good health. The sample consisted of peripheral blood, taken on day 0 of AZD1222 vaccination. This sequence joins TRBV11-2 and TRBJ1-6; 7 bases match TRBD1. The CDR3 coding sequence is TGTGCCAGCAGCGCACAGGGGCCGGATAATTCACCCCTCCACTTT. It encodes CASSAQGPDNSPLHF.